This T cell receptor (beta chain) emerged from a study of cytomegalovirus exposure and HLA in healthy donors. The study ran its PCR with 60 Vbeta and 13 Jbeta primers. The data were produced by immunoSEQ multiplex PCR, yet TCRdb's version contains in-frame clones alone and is incomplete. The sample holds about 120,000 clones, roughly 80% seen once. The CDR3 totals 14 residues. Germline loops: CDR1 KGHSH, CDR2 LQKENI. The V gene lost 8 bases and the J gene lost 0 bases, with 11 bases spanning the gap. The source material was PBMCs. The chain combines TRBV18 with TRBJ1-3; D gene unclear. The sequence derives from a female donor in good health and CMV-seronegative. The CDR3: CASDTFPSGNTIYF. CDR3 nucleotides: TGTGCCAGCGATACTTTCCCCTCTGGAAACACCATATATTTT.